Listed below are T cell receptor beta chains from one sample, sequenced in a study of cytomegalovirus exposure and HLA in healthy donors. Sequenced by immunoSEQ multiplex PCR; TCRdb stores in-frame clones only, minus some. This table has approximately 160,000 clones, roughly 80% appearing once. Sequencing input: PBMCs. These receptors came from a man aged 45-60 years in good health and CMV-seropositive. Both conserved end residues are part of each CDR3. The D gene is left open where the match is weak. Part of the rows lack a size; the others show once, few, many or a class for expanded clones.

clone size	J gene	V gene	D gene	CDR3 protein	CDR3 DNA
-	TRBJ2-2	TRBV19	TRBD1	CASLRTGRNTGELFF	TGTGCCAGTCTTAGGACAGGGAGGAACACCGGGGAGCTGTTTTTT
-	TRBJ2-2	TRBV30	-	CAWSGPGGNTGELFF	TGTGCCTGGAGTGGGCCTGGCGGGAACACCGGGGAGCTGTTTTTT
-	TRBJ1-3	TRBV7-2	-	CASSPAPRTGNTIYF	TGTGCCAGCAGCCCAGCCCCGAGGACTGGAAACACCATATATTTT
-	TRBJ1-4	TRBV6-6	-	CASSYGPGQTNEKLFF	TGTGCCAGCAGTTACGGGCCGGGACAAACTAATGAAAAACTGTTTTTT
-	TRBJ2-7	TRBV19	-	CASSYEARKEQYF	TGTGCCAGTAGTTATGAGGCCCGGAAAGAGCAGTACTTC
-	TRBJ1-4	TRBV6-6	TRBD1	CASRGQAATNEKLFF	TGTGCCAGCAGGGGACAGGCTGCAACTAATGAAAAACTGTTTTTT
-	TRBJ1-1	TRBV18	TRBD1	CASSPTGTRNTEAFF	TGTGCCAGCTCACCGACAGGGACGAGGAACACTGAAGCTTTCTTT
-	TRBJ2-1	TRBV19	TRBD2	CASNEAGGPHEQFF	TGTGCCAGTAATGAGGCGGGGGGGCCCCATGAGCAGTTCTTC
once	TRBJ1-3	TRBV28	-	CASIPGDYSGNTIYF	TGTGCCAGCATCCCAGGGGATTACTCTGGAAACACCATATATTTT
-	TRBJ2-7	TRBV6-1	-	CASSETRFSYEQYF	TGTGCCAGCAGTGAGACTAGATTCTCCTACGAGCAGTACTTC
-	TRBJ2-7	TRBV9	TRBD1	CASSGGGQGFSYEQYF	TGTGCCAGCAGCGGGGGAGGACAGGGATTTTCCTACGAGCAGTACTTC
-	TRBJ2-5	TRBV5-4	TRBD2	CASSLATSGRETQYF	TGTGCCAGCAGCTTGGCAACTAGCGGGAGAGAGACCCAGTACTTC
many	TRBJ1-6	TRBV6-6	-	CASSPLKGVDNSPLHF	TGTGCCAGCAGTCCACTAAAGGGAGTGGATAATTCACCCCTCCACTTT
-	TRBJ1-1	TRBV6-5	-	CASSYSRTTNTEAFF	TGTGCCAGCAGTTACTCGAGGACAACAAACACTGAAGCTTTCTTT